This TCR beta chain originates from a study of OX40 agonist ivuxolimab in advanced cancers. Study summary: Patients took ivuxolimab, an agonistic anti-OX40 (CD134) antibody. Aged 23 to 79 with a mean of approximately 60 years, they were about 83% male.

The method was immunoSEQ multiplex PCR; TCRdb's version includes in-frame clones alone and lacks a portion of them. Of under 75,000 clones listed, around 93% are singletons. As to this clone: The antigen is undetermined.

General study findings and limits: Among the lowest peripheral clonal expansion occurred in 0.1-3.0 mg/kg partial responders.

A history of autoimmune disease or systemic immunosuppression excluded patients. Germline CDR1 LGHNA, CDR2 YSLEER. Trimming removed 0 bases from V and 7 bases from J, with 14 bases in between. The CDR3 extends over 15 amino acids. This material consisted of CD4+ or CD8+ T cells sorted from blood, taken in a trial of the OX40 agonist ivuxolimab. V gene TRBV4-3 combines with J gene TRBJ2-3; no firm D call. This clonotype was sampled from an adult with an advanced solid tumor such as melanoma, head and neck, liver or kidney cancer. This CDR3 is CASSQDFGPPYTQYF. DNA of the CDR3: TGCGCCAGCAGCCAAGATTTTGGGCCTCCTTATACGCAGTATTTT.